These 27 T cell receptor beta chains share one sample of origin, sequenced in a study of OX40 agonist ivuxolimab in advanced cancers. Clones were sequenced by immunoSEQ multiplex PCR, and TCRdb holds only the in-frame ones, with some missing. The data show about 28,000 clones, with 80% to 85% seen just once and 18% held by the top ten. This sample comprised CD4+ or CD8+ T cells sorted from blood, obtained in a trial of the OX40 agonist ivuxolimab. The receptors shown here come from an adult with an advanced solid tumor such as melanoma, head and neck, liver or kidney cancer.

The CDR3 coding sequence is TGTGCCAGTAGTATTCGAGCGACCAACAATGAGCAGTTCTTC. This encodes CASSIRATNNEQFF. This chain joins TRBV19 and TRBJ2-1; D unresolved. The CDR3 consists of 14 residues. The ends were cut back, 3 bases at V and 5 bases at J, with 11 bases in the middle. Germline V gene sequence: CDR1 LNHDA, CDR2 SQIVND (reference sequence).

The J gene is TRBJ1-1, the V gene TRBV5-8; unclear D gene. This CDR3 is built from 13 residues. The V gene lost 0 bases and the J gene lost 1 base, with 4 bases spanning the gap. The germline CDR1 and CDR2 sequences are SGHTS and YDEGEE. The DNA for the CDR3 is TGTGCCAGCAGCTTGGGGCCGAACACTGAAGCTTTCTTT. Encoded protein: CASSLGPNTEAFF.

This chain links TRBV9 with TRBJ2-7; unclear D gene. Trimming shortened V by 0 bases and J by 3 bases, and 16 bases separated the two germline ends. This CDR3 comprises 16 residues. CDR1 is SGDLS and CDR2 is YYNGEE in the germline V gene. This CDR3 reads CASSVGETYRLYEQYF. CDR3 DNA sequence: TGTGCCAGCAGCGTAGGCGAGACATACAGACTCTACGAGCAGTACTTC.

This chain uses TRBV30 with TRBJ1-1; D gene unclear. The ends were cut back, 2 bases at V and 7 bases at J, with 8 bases in the middle. The CDR3 runs 11 residues. Germline V lookup: CDR1 GTSNPN, CDR2 SVGIG (reference sequence). The CDR3 sequence: CAWSPKVEAFF. The CDR3 DNA follows: TGTGCCTGGAGTCCTAAGGTTGAAGCTTTCTTT.

The V and J genes are TRBV9 and TRBJ1-1; 9 bases map to TRBD1. Trimming cost V 0 bases and J 4 bases; bases outside gene matches: 4. Per the germline V gene, CDR1 is SGDLS and CDR2 is YYNGEE. The length of the CDR3 is 15 residues. Written as DNA, the CDR3 is TGTGCCAGCAGCGTAGGAGGGACAGGGTTCACTGAAGCTTTCTTT. Translated: CASSVGGTGFTEAFF.

CDR3 sequence (DNA): TGTGCCTGGGCCCCCGGGACAGGGGCGGTTAATGAAAAACTGTTTTTT. This sequence encodes CAWAPGTGAVNEKLFF. The chain employs TRBV30 and TRBJ1-4; 10 nucleotides agree with TRBD1. CDR3 size: 16 residues. Trimming removed 5 bases from V and 4 bases from J; junction bases left unmatched: 10. In germline, CDR1 is GTSNPN, CDR2 SVGIG (reference sequence).

The CDR3 reads CASSLSGQQETQYF. For the CDR3, the DNA is TGTGCCAGCAGCTTGTCGGGACAGCAAGAGACCCAGTACTTC. The V gene is TRBV5-8, the J gene TRBJ2-5; TRBD1 matches at 7 bases. V lost 1 base to trimming and J lost 2 bases; unmatched junction nucleotides: 2. The CDR3 runs 14 residues. CDR1 is SGHTS and CDR2 is YDEGEE in the germline V gene.

The V gene is TRBV10-3, the J gene TRBJ2-2, with D unresolved. The CDR3 runs to 14 residues. V dropped 10 bases and J dropped 1 base, with 13 bases sitting between them. Germline CDR1 reads ENHRY; CDR2 reads SYGVKD. This CDR3 reads CATGVGWNTGELFF. The CDR3 DNA follows: TGTGCCACCGGCGTGGGGTGGAACACCGGGGAGCTGTTTTTT.

This sequence joins TRBV10-3 and TRBJ1-2; no clear D gene. This CDR3 comprises 15 residues. V shed 3 bases and J shed 6 bases, with 17 bases lying between them. Germline V gene data show CDR1 as ENHRY and CDR2 as SYGVKD. In nucleotides, the CDR3 is TGTGCCATCAGTGATATAGGCCTCGGCGGGGATGGCTACACCTTC. It codes for CAISDIGLGGDGYTF.

V and J are TRBV6-6 and TRBJ2-1; 8 positions agree with TRBD2. The CDR3 is 15 residues long. V lost 4 bases and J lost 4; bases outside the gene matches: 6. Germline V gene lookup returns CDR1 MNHNY and CDR2 SVGAGI (reference sequence). The CDR3 DNA sequence: TGTGCCAGCAGTTGGAGCGGGAGCCAATACAATGAGCAGTTCTTC. Residues: CASSWSGSQYNEQFF.

V is TRBV11-3 and J is TRBJ2-1, with 11 bases fitting TRBD2. CDR3 length equals 16 residues. Germline trimming cut 4 bases from V and 2 bases from J; bases unmatched to any gene: 4. The germline V gene has CDR1 SGHNT and CDR2 YENEEA. The CDR3 is CASSSLLAGAYNEQFF. CDR3 DNA: TGTGCCAGCAGCTCGCTACTAGCGGGAGCCTACAATGAGCAGTTCTTC.

The rearrangement links TRBV27 to TRBJ2-5; 7 positions agree with TRBD1. Germline assignment: CDR1 MNHEY and CDR2 SMNVEV (reference sequence). J was trimmed by 5 bases and V by 5 bases; bases with no gene match: 11. This CDR3 spans 15 amino acids. The CDR3 nucleotides read TGTGCCAGCAGTCCCACGACAGGGTTAGGGGAGACCCAGTACTTC. Translated, it gives CASSPTTGLGETQYF.

V gene TRBV11-2 combines with J gene TRBJ2-5; 7 bases are shared with TRBD2. The end of the DNA is better explained by TRBJ2-7, so the J call may be wrong. In germline, CDR1 is SGHAT, CDR2 FQNNGV. The CDR3 sequence is 18 residues long. Written as DNA, the CDR3 is TGTGCCAGCAGCTTAGATCTCGGGGGGACGACCCCGAACTACGAGCAGTACTTC. This gives the protein CASSLDLGGTTPNYEQYF.

In regard to this clone: A much larger clonotype is one base distant, so this may be a read error. The identical CDR3 is also encoded by other nucleotide sequences in the sample. The chain is built from TRBV28 and TRBJ1-3; D unresolved. V lost 3 bases and J 0 bases, leaving 3 bases between the germline ends. Germline CDR1 reads MDHEN; CDR2 reads SYDVKM. The CDR3 is 13 amino acids. DNA of the CDR3: TGTGCCAGCAGTTTTGGCTCTGGAAACACCATATATTTT. It specifies CASSFGSGNTIYF.

This clone came up a few times. This chain joins TRBV9 and TRBJ2-1, with TRBD2 identical over 14 bases. Trimming cost V 3 bases and J 8 bases; bases outside gene matches: 13. This CDR3 spans 18 amino acids. Germline V gene sequence: CDR1 SGDLS, CDR2 YYNGEE. The CDR3 coding sequence is TGTGCCAGCAGCGGACCGACTAGCGGGAGGGCCTCCGGGGATGAGCAGTTCTTC. It specifies CASSGPTSGRASGDEQFF.

This chain links TRBV14 with TRBJ2-1; 14 bases map to TRBD2. The CDR3 is 13 amino acids. Germline CDR1 reads SGHDN; CDR2 reads FVKESK. V lost 8 bases, J lost 12 bases, and 6 bases stayed unmatched. The CDR3 coding sequence is TGTGCCAGCCGGACTAGCGGGAGGTTCCTGCAGTTCTTC. Translation: CASRTSGRFLQFF.

This chain links TRBV9 with TRBJ2-3; 13 bases are shared with TRBD2. The ends lost 3 bases at V and 5 bases at J; junction bases unmatched: 9. CDR1 is SGDLS, CDR2 YYNGEE, per germline. The CDR3 has 17 amino acids. CDR3: CASSAPGLAGVRDTQYF. The CDR3 DNA is TGTGCCAGCAGCGCACCAGGACTAGCGGGAGTGAGAGATACGCAGTATTTT.

This chain uses TRBV7-9 with TRBJ1-1; D call uncertain. V was trimmed by 4 bases and J by 1 base, leaving 13 bases between them. CDR3 size: 15 residues. Germline V gene sequence: CDR1 SEHNR, CDR2 FQNEAQ (reference sequence). Here the CDR3 reads CASSSHMGGNTEAFF. The CDR3 DNA sequence: TGTGCCAGCAGCTCGCACATGGGCGGGAACACTGAAGCTTTCTTT.

The chain is built from TRBV19 and TRBJ1-5; 7 positions match TRBD1. CDR1 is LNHDA and CDR2 is SQIVND in the germline V gene (reference sequence). There are 14 residues in the CDR3. The trim removed 7 bases at V and 1 base at J, leaving 4 bases unmatched. The CDR3 reads CASILQGSNQPQHF. As DNA, the CDR3 is TGTGCCAGTATTTTACAGGGGAGCAATCAGCCCCAGCATTTT. Together with reference TRBV19 and TRBJ1-5, the CDR3 gives the full variable domain: DGGITQSPKYLFRKEGQNVTLSCEQNLNHDAMYWYRQDPGQGLRLIYYSQIVNDFQKGDIAEGYSVSREKKESFPLTVTSAQKNPTAFYLCASILQGSNQPQHFGDGTRLSIL.

This rearrangement joins TRBV7-7 to TRBJ2-5, with 7 bases matching TRBD1. CDR1 and CDR2 from the germline V gene are SSHAT and FNYEAQ (reference sequence). This CDR3 contains 12 residues. Trimming at V came to 5 bases and at J to 5 bases, leaving 2 bases not matched to a gene. CDR3 in DNA: TGTGCCAGCAGCCTCAGGGGGGAGACCCAGTACTTC. It is translated as CASSLRGETQYF.

This clone is labeled large. CDR3 sequence: CASGADRVQPQHF. The CDR3 DNA reads as TGTGCCAGCGGAGCCGACAGGGTACAGCCCCAGCATTTT. This chain joins TRBV2 and TRBJ1-5, with 7 bases fitting TRBD1. Germline CDR1 and CDR2: SNHLY and FYNNEI. The CDR3 has 13 amino acids. With V trimmed by 8 bases and J by 7 bases, 8 bases remained unmatched. Drawing the rest from reference TRBV2 and TRBJ1-5, the complete variable domain is EPEVTQTPSHQVTQMGQEVILRCVPISNHLYFYWYRQILGQKVEFLVSFYNNEISEKSEIFDDQFSVERPDGSNFTLKIRSTKLEDSAMYFCASGADRVQPQHFGDGTRLSIL.

The chain recombines TRBV5-5 with TRBJ2-7; D gene uncertain. The germline V and J ends were trimmed by 0 bases and 4 bases, with 8 bases remaining between them. Germline-derived CDR1 and CDR2 are SGHKS and YYEKEE (reference sequence). This CDR3 spans 13 amino acids. The CDR3: CASSLGQLYEQYF. The CDR3 nucleotides are TGTGCCAGCAGCTTGGGGCAGCTTTACGAGCAGTACTTC.

V and J are TRBV7-8 and TRBJ2-3; 8 nucleotides match TRBD1. The CDR3 runs to 14 residues. J lost 5 bases, V lost 6 bases, and 7 bases had no gene match. Germline lookup yields CDR1 SGHVS and CDR2 FQNEAQ. This CDR3 is CASRGTGGRDTQYF. Here the CDR3 DNA reads TGTGCCAGCAGGGGGACAGGAGGGAGAGATACGCAGTATTTT.

The gene calls are TRBV6-1 and TRBJ1-2, with TRBD1 identical over 7 bases. This CDR3 is built from 15 residues. The V segment lost 6 bases and the J segment 3 bases; nucleotides outside the gene matches: 10. CDR1 is MNHNS, CDR2 SASEGT, per germline. The CDR3: CASSPVGQVDYGYTF. The CDR3 DNA reads as TGTGCCAGCAGCCCCGTTGGACAGGTGGACTATGGCTACACCTTC.

The genes are TRBV5-1 and TRBJ2-5; the D gene is possibly TRBD2 (6 bases). Germline lookup yields CDR1 SGHRS and CDR2 YFSETQ. The CDR3 has 14 amino acids. The germline V and J ends were trimmed by 2 bases and 2 bases, with 10 bases remaining between them. The CDR3 region has the DNA TGCGCCAGCAGCTTCCCGGGGGAACAAGAGACCCAGTACTTC. Translating it yields CASSFPGEQETQYF.

This CDR3 is CASSPQAGGWNTEAFF. The CDR3 bases are TGTGCCAGCAGCCCCCAGGCAGGGGGATGGAACACTGAAGCTTTCTTT. This chain connects TRBV7-9 to TRBJ1-1; 7 bases are a match to TRBD1. Looked up from germline, CDR1 is SEHNR and CDR2 is FQNEAQ (reference sequence). The trim removed 5 bases at V and 1 base at J, leaving 10 bases unmatched. CDR3 length equals 16 residues.

The rearrangement uses TRBV19 and TRBJ1-5; perhaps TRBD1 as D (5 bases). V was shortened by 3 bases and J by 0 bases, with 12 bases between the two germline ends. Germline V gives CDR1 LNHDA, CDR2 SQIVND (reference sequence). This CDR3 contains 16 residues. The CDR3 protein is CASSIYRGYSNQPQHF. In DNA form, the CDR3 reads TGTGCCAGTAGTATTTATAGGGGTTATAGCAATCAGCCCCAGCATTTT.